This TCR beta chain is drawn from a study of CD8 T cell repertoires and HIV-1 epitope variants. Across the whole study: Each of Twenty-five Gag and Nef epitope peptides stimulated a separate culture. Separate from the cultures, 1M uncultured T cells served as baseline. Tested: three Gag epitope families, Nef HW9 and YT9.

Assay: immunoSEQ multiplex PCR; the TCRdb copy retains only in-frame clones and omits some. The repertoire holds over 5,000 clones, with 66% as singletons. Study-wide points: Of about 10 antigen-specific beta clonotypes, 5 or 6 appeared to cross-react with escape variants.

Unmatched junction bases numbered 6, after V lost 7 bases and J lost 4 bases. The CDR3 consists of 13 residues. Germline lookup yields CDR1 LNHDA and CDR2 SQIVND (reference sequence). In its sample, this clone was seen a few times. Its antigen is not identified. The chain links TRBV19 to TRBJ1-1; 7 bases are a match to TRBD1. The sequenced sample consisted of cultured CD8+ T cells derived from PBMCs. The receptor was isolated from a male donor with HIV. The CDR3 here is CASTSTGFTEAFF. Here the CDR3 DNA reads TGTGCCAGTACCTCGACAGGGTTCACTGAAGCTTTCTTT.